The source of this T cell receptor beta chain is a study of T cell changes during pregnancy in multiple sclerosis (dated by TCRdb to the late 2010s). Describing the broader study: Changes in the T cell repertoire over the course of pregnancy were examined in this study in women with multiple sclerosis.

The library was generated by the immunoSEQ multiplex PCR assay. As stored in TCRdb, this immuneACCESS dataset retains in-frame rearrangements with V and J assigned. A fraction of the clones does not appear; measured against another copy, unresolved V genes explain less than half of the discrepancy, and the remainder lacks a known reason. Within this sample are approximately 97,000 clones, with roughly 91% of them counted one time only. The top ten constitute more than 1.5% of the sample. V drops 6 bases and J drops 14 bases, leaving 14 bases in between. CDR1 is given as LGHNT and CDR2 as FRNRAP, both from the germline V gene. The CDR3 has 11 amino acids, counting the end cysteine and phenylalanine. The DNA shown is the 33-base CDR3, in frame from base 1. In the case of this clone: No cognate antigen has been identified for it. No base qualities exist here, and no much larger clone lies one base off it.

The sequencing used peripheral blood, collected after pregnancy. The sequence is built from TRBV12-5 and TRBJ2-1; no D segment can be confidently identified. The sequence was obtained from a female donor in good health, enrolled as a control in a pregnancy study. The CDR3 is CASGPYSPKFF. At the DNA level, the sequence is TGTGCTAGTGGCCCTTACAGCCCTAAGTTCTTC.